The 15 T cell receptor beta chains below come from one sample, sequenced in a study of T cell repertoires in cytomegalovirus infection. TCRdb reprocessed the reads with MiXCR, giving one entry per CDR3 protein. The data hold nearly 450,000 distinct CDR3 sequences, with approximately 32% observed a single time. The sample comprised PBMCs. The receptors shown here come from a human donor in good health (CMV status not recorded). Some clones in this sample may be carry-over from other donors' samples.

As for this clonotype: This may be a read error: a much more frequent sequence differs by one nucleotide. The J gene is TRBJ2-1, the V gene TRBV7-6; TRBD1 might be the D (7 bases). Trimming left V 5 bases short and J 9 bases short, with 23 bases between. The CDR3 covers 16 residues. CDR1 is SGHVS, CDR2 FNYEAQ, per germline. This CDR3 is CASSLGRDSGSSEQFF. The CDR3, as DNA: TGTGCCAGCAGCCTCGGGCGGGACAGTGGCTCCAGTGAGCAGTTCTTC. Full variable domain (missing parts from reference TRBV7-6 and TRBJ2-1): GAGVSQSPRYKVTKRGQDVALRCDPISGHVSLYWYRQALGQGPEFLTYFNYEAQQDKSGLPNDRFSAERPEGSISTLTIQRTEQRDSAMYRCASSLGRDSGSSEQFFGPGTRLTVL.

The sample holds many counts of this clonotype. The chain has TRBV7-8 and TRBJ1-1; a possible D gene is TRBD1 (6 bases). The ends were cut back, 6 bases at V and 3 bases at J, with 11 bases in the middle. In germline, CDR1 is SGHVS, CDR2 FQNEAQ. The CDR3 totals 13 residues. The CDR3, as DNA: TGTGCCAGCAGTCAGAGGGGGTACACTGAAGCTTTCTTT. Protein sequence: CASSQRGYTEAFF.

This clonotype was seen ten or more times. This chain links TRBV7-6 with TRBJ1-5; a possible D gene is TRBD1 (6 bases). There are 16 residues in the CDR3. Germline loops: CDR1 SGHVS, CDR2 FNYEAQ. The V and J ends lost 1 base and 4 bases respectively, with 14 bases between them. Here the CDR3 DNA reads TGTGCCAGCAGCTTAGACGGCAGGGGAATAAATCAGCCCCAGCATTTT. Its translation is CASSLDGRGINQPQHF.

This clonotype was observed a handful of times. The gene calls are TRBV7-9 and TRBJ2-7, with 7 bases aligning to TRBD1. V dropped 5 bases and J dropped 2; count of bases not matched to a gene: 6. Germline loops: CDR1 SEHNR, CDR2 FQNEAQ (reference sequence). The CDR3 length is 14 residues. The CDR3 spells CASSPRTGPYEQYF. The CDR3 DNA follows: TGTGCCAGCAGCCCCCGGACAGGCCCCTACGAGCAGTACTTC.

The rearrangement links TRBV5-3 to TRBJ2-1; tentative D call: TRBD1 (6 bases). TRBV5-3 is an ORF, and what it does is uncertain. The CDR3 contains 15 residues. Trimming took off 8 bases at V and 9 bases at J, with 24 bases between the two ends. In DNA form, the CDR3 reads TGTGCCAGCCCCACGGCCGCTGACAGGTTGGCTGAGCAGTTCTTC. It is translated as CASPTAADRLAEQFF.

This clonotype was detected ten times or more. The CDR3 DNA sequence: TGTGCCAGCAGATTAGCGGGGGGAAGCACAGATACGCAGTATTTT. Amino acid sequence: CASRLAGGSTDTQYF. V usage is TRBV6-5 and J usage is TRBJ2-3; 10 positions match TRBD2. Germline-derived CDR1 and CDR2 are MNHEY and SVGAGI. With 6 bases clipped from V and 0 bases from J, the junction kept 3 bases outside the gene matches. The CDR3 is 15 amino acids.

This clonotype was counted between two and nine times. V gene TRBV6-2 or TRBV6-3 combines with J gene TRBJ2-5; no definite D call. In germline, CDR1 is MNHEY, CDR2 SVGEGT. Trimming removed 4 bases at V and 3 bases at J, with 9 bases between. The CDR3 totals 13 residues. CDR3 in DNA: TGTGCCAGCAGTTTCCACACGAAAGAGACCCAGTACTTC. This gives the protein CASSFHTKETQYF.

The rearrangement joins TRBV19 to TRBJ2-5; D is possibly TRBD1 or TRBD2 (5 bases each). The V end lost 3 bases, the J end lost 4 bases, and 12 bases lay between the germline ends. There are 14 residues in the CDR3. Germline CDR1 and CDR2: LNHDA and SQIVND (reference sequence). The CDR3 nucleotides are TGTGCCAGTAGTATGGCCAGGGCGGGAGAGACCCAGTACTTC. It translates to CASSMARAGETQYF.

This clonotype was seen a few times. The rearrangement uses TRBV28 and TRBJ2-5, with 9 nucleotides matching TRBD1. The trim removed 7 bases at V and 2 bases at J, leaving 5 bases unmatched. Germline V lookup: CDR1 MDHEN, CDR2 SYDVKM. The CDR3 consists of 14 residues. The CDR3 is CASIQQGAQETQYF. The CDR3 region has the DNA TGTGCCAGCATCCAACAGGGGGCACAAGAGACCCAGTACTTC.

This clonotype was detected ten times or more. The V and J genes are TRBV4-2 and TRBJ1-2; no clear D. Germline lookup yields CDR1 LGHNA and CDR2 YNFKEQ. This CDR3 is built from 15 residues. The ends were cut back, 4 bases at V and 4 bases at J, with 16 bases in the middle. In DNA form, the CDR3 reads TGTGCCAGCAGCCGAGCGGACGGTGACCTCTATGGCTACACCTTC. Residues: CASSRADGDLYGYTF.

The CDR3 DNA is TGTGCCAGCAGTTCCCGCCCGGGGAACACTGAAGCTTTCTTT. This encodes CASSSRPGNTEAFF. The chain employs TRBV28 and TRBJ1-1; D gene uncertain. Trimming removed 4 bases from V and 1 base from J, with 10 bases in between. The CDR3 covers 14 residues. The germline V gene has CDR1 MDHEN and CDR2 SYDVKM.

CDR3 coding DNA: TGTGCCAGCACTTTCGGGACAGCCTATTTCGCGAACACCGGGGAGCTGTTTTTT. Translating it yields CASTFGTAYFANTGELFF. This chain uses TRBV27 with TRBJ2-2; 7 bases agree with TRBD1. V shed 7 bases and J 0 bases; nucleotides not matched to a gene: 14. Germline CDR1 reads MNHEY; CDR2 reads SMNVEV (reference sequence). The CDR3 has 18 amino acids.

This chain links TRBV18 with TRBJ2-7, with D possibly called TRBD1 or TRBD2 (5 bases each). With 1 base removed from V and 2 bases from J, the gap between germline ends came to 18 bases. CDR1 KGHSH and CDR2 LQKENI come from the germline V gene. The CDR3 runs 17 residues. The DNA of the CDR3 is TGTGCCAGCTCACCACTCAGTGGGACCGCCGGAACCTACGAGCAGTACTTC. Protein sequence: CASSPLSGTAGTYEQYF. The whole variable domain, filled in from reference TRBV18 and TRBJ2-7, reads NAGVMQNPRHLVRRRGQEARLRCSPMKGHSHVYWYRQLPEEGLKFMVYLQKENIIDESGMPKERFSAEFPKEGPSILRIQQVVRGDSAAYFCASSPLSGTAGTYEQYFGPGTRLTVT.

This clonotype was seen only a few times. In DNA, the CDR3 is TGTGCCACCGGACAGGTCAATCAGCCCCAGCATTTT. Its protein product is CATGQVNQPQHF. V gene TRBV10-3 combines with J gene TRBJ1-5; 7 positions agree with TRBD1. The CDR3 is made up of 12 amino acids. CDR1 ENHRY and CDR2 SYGVKD come from the germline V gene. The J segment lost 3 bases and the V segment lost 10 bases, leaving 3 bases of the junction unmatched.

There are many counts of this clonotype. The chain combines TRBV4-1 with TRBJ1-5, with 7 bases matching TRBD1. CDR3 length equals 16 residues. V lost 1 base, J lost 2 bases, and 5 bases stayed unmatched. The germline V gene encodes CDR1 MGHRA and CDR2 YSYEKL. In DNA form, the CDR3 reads TGCGCCAGCAGCCAAGCAGGGGGGCATGGCAATCAGCCCCAGCATTTT. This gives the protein CASSQAGGHGNQPQHF.